A single sample is the source of the 8 T cell receptor beta chains below, sequenced in a study of blood T cell repertoires in COVID-19. TCRdb keeps only in-frame clones here, not all; method: immunoSEQ multiplex PCR. The data hold fewer than 140,000 clones, with under 90% observed a single time. The material sequenced was peripheral blood. Source of these receptors: an older woman with acute or convalescent COVID-19.

This clone showed up just once. The germline gene is not matched at one end of the junction; a read error may be the cause. The chain carries TRBV11-2 and TRBJ1-2; D is perhaps TRBD1 (5 bases). Looked up from germline, CDR1 is SGHAT and CDR2 is FQNNGV. The CDR3 has 12 amino acids. CDR3 protein: CASSFSEGLLNF. The CDR3 bases are TGTGCCAGCAGCTTTTCGGAGGGGCTCTTGAACTTC.

The chain links TRBV6-5 to TRBJ1-2; TRBD1 might be the D (5 bases). This CDR3 region has 14 residues. Trimming shortened V by 6 bases and J by 2 bases, and 13 bases separated the two germline ends. Germline lookup yields CDR1 MNHEY and CDR2 SVGAGI. Written as DNA, the CDR3 is TGTGCCAGCAGCATAGAGCGGGACAACTATGGCTACACCTTC. Protein: CASSIERDNYGYTF.

This clone came up once. The gene calls are TRBV19 and TRBJ1-6; TRBD1 is a possible D gene (6 bases). V lost 4 bases to trimming and J lost 10 bases, with 14 bases between them. Germline-derived CDR1 and CDR2 are LNHDA and SQIVND (reference sequence). The length of the CDR3 is 14 residues. The CDR3 DNA is TGTGCCAGTAGTAGGCAGGGGAGTCTATCACCCCTCCACTTT. It codes for CASSRQGSLSPLHF.

The chain has TRBV3-1 (or the pseudogene TRBV3-2) and TRBJ2-7; D is possibly TRBD1 (6 bases). There are 15 residues in the CDR3. Germline CDR1 is LGHDT and CDR2 is YNNKEL (reference sequence). Trimming stripped 1 base from V and 6 bases from J, with 16 bases between. DNA of the CDR3: TGTGCCAGCAGCCAAGGACCAGGGGCGCTGGGCGAGCAGTACTTC. Translating it yields CASSQGPGALGEQYF.

V and J are TRBV6-5 and TRBJ1-3; D call uncertain. The CDR3 is 14 residues long. Germline values: CDR1 MNHEY, CDR2 SVGAGI. With 2 bases removed from V and 2 bases from J, the gap between germline ends came to 7 bases. In DNA, the CDR3 is TGTGCCAGCAGTTACGGCATCCCTGGAAACACCATATATTTT. As protein: CASSYGIPGNTIYF.

To note about this clone: A read error is possible here, since a much larger clone lies one base away. CDR3 bases: TGTGCCAGCAGCCGGGACAGGGCCTACGAGCAGTACTTC. Protein: CASSRDRAYEQYF. The rearrangement joins TRBV3-1 (or the pseudogene TRBV3-2) to TRBJ2-7; 9 bases match TRBD1. The J segment lost 2 bases and the V segment lost 4 bases, leaving 0 bases of the junction unmatched. Germline-derived CDR1 and CDR2 are LGHDT and YNNKEL (reference sequence). The CDR3 loop spans 13 amino acids.

This chain joins TRBV7-9 and TRBJ1-6; D may be TRBD1 (5 bases). The germline CDR1 and CDR2 sequences are SEHNR and FQNEAQ (reference sequence). The CDR3 length is 17 residues. The V gene lost 1 base and the J gene lost 7 bases, with 17 bases spanning the gap. CDR3 sequence (DNA): TGTGCCAGCAGCTTAGAGGGGTTCCAGAGTGGGAATTCACCCCTCCACTTT. Amino acids: CASSLEGFQSGNSPLHF.

This sequence joins TRBV19 and TRBJ1-4; D possibly corresponds to TRBD1 (5 bases). CDR3 length: 14 residues. Germline V gene data show CDR1 as LNHDA and CDR2 as SQIVND (reference sequence). V was pared by 0 bases and J by 11 bases, with 13 bases between. The CDR3 DNA follows: TGTGCCAGTAGTATAGATCGGGAGGGACCGAAACTGTTTTTT. Translation gives CASSIDREGPKLFF. Full variable domain (rest looked up from reference TRBV19 and TRBJ1-4): DGGITQSPKYLFRKEGQNVTLSCEQNLNHDAMYWYRQDPGQGLRLIYYSQIVNDFQKGDIAEGYSVSREKKESFPLTVTSAQKNPTAFYLCASSIDREGPKLFFGSGTQLSVL.